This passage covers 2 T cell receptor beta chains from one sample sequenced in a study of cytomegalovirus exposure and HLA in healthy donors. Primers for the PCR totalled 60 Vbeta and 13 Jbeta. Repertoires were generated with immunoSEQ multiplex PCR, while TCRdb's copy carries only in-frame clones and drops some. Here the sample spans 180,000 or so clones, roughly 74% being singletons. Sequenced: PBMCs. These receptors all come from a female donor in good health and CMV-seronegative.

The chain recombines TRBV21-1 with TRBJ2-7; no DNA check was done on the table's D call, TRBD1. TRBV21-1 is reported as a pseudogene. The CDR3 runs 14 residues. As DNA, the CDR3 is TGTGCCAGCATCGCAAGTGGTATTAGGGGGGAGCAGTACTTC. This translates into CASIASGIRGEQYF.

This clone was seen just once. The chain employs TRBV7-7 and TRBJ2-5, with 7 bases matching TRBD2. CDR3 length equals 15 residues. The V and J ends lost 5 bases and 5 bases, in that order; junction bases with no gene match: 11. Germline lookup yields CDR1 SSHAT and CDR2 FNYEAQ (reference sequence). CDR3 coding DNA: TGTGCCAGCAGCCCAAGGGGTGGCGGGGGTGAGACCCAGTACTTC. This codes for CASSPRGGGGETQYF.